This paragraph reports one T cell receptor (beta chain). Its antigen remains unidentified. The CDR3 is 14 amino acids. The V gene lost 2 bases and the J gene lost 0 bases, with 7 bases spanning the gap. Germline values: CDR1 SGHTA, CDR2 FQGNSA. The assay was immunoSEQ multiplex PCR, and TCRdb's table has in-frame clones only and misses some. The data show 90,000 or so clones, around 90% seen once. This entry comes from a study of identifying expanded T cells in peripheral blood. General study results and limits: Over two and four weeks, about 15 and 19 clones changed, versus around 1.2 between replicates. Roughly two-week clone count variance significantly increased as total template count grew.

During the collection period, no donor immune events like infections were recorded. The rearrangement joins TRBV7-2 to TRBJ1-1; D is unresolved. The TCR sequence derives from a person aged 18 to 69 in good health. The sample consisted of blood. CDR3 amino acids: CASSLMDLNTEAFF. The CDR3 DNA follows: TGTGCCAGCAGCTTAATGGACCTGAACACTGAAGCTTTCTTT.